The 29 T cell receptor beta chains below all came from one sample that was sequenced in a study of T cell changes during pregnancy in multiple sclerosis. Data came from immunoSEQ multiplex PCR; TCRdb stores just in-frame clones and leaves some out. The sample yields about 38,000 clones, 85% to 90% seen once. The sequences come from CD8+ T cells from peripheral blood mononuclear cells, collected in the third trimester of pregnancy. The receptors originated from a female donor with multiple sclerosis, enrolled in a pregnancy study.

This clone was detected only once. The genes are TRBV7-9 and TRBJ1-4; D ambiguous. Germline V gene data show CDR1 as SEHNR and CDR2 as FQNEAQ (reference sequence). The CDR3 sequence is 16 residues long. Trimming stripped 5 bases from V and 4 bases from J, with 17 bases between. In DNA, the CDR3 is TGTGCCAGCAGCCCATCGGACGGAGGCTATAATGAAAAACTGTTTTTT. This sequence encodes CASSPSDGGYNEKLFF.

This rearrangement joins TRBV7-2 to TRBJ1-4, with 12 positions matching TRBD1. Trimming removed 4 bases from V and 8 bases from J; junction bases left unmatched: 5. The CDR3 spans 15 residues. Germline V lookup: CDR1 SGHTA, CDR2 FQGNSA. The CDR3 DNA sequence: TGTGCCAGCAGCTCGGGACAGGGGGCTGGGGAAAAACTGTTTTTT. Its protein is CASSSGQGAGEKLFF.

This clone was counted a single time. The V call is TRBV10-2, the J call TRBJ1-3, with D possibly matching TRBD1 (5 bases). Germline CDR1 WSHSY, CDR2 SAAADI. V was trimmed by 4 bases and J by 0 bases, leaving 7 bases between them. This CDR3 has 14 amino acids. For the CDR3, the DNA is TGCGCCAGCAGTGGGGGCTACTCTGGAAACACCATATATTTT. This translates into CASSGGYSGNTIYF.

This chain connects TRBV27 to TRBJ1-5, with D possibly matching TRBD1 (5 bases). The CDR3 sequence is 16 residues long. Trimming cost V 6 bases and J 1 base, with 16 bases left between them. Per germline, CDR1 MNHEY and CDR2 SMNVEV (reference sequence). The CDR3 reads CASRIGAGGSNQPQHF. Here the CDR3 DNA reads TGTGCCAGCAGGATAGGGGCGGGGGGGAGCAATCAGCCCCAGCATTTT.

This rearrangement joins TRBV7-6 to TRBJ1-2, with 9 bases identical to TRBD1. The trim removed 2 bases at V and 4 bases at J, leaving 11 bases unmatched. CDR1 is SGHVS, CDR2 FNYEAQ, per germline. The CDR3 is 17 residues long. CDR3 in amino acids: CASSLLAPGTGFYGYTF. The CDR3 bases are TGTGCCAGCAGCTTATTAGCTCCCGGGACAGGGTTCTATGGCTACACCTTC.

This clone was seen once. The chain has TRBV16 and TRBJ2-3, with 14 bases lining up with TRBD2. V was pared by 5 bases and J by 0 bases, with 4 bases of the junction left unmatched. The CDR3 covers 17 residues. Per the germline V gene, CDR1 is KGHSY and CDR2 is FQNENV. The CDR3 spells CASSGLAGGLSTDTQYF. In DNA form, the CDR3 reads TGTGCCAGCAGCGGACTAGCGGGGGGCCTGAGCACAGATACGCAGTATTTT.

The chain combines TRBV23-1 with TRBJ1-1; D not resolved. TRBV23-1 is an ORF for which the function is uncertain. The CDR3 spans 15 residues. With 4 bases removed from V and 6 bases from J, the gap between germline ends came to 18 bases. The CDR3: CASSPSPWQEAEAFF. CDR3 nucleotide sequence: TGCGCCAGCAGTCCCTCTCCATGGCAGGAAGCTGAAGCTTTCTTT.

The V gene is TRBV7-9, the J gene TRBJ1-2, with 12 bases lining up with TRBD1. Germline CDR1 reads SEHNR; CDR2 reads FQNEAQ (reference sequence). The CDR3 contains 13 residues. The V gene end was trimmed by 6 bases and the J gene end by 7 bases; junction bases not matched to a gene: 3. CDR3 sequence reads: CASSWDRGLGYTF. The CDR3 coding sequence is TGTGCCAGCAGTTGGGACAGGGGGCTTGGCTACACCTTC. Full variable domain (rest looked up from reference TRBV7-9 and TRBJ1-2): DTGVSQNPRHKITKRGQNVTFRCDPISEHNRLYWYRQTLGQGPEFLTYFQNEAQLEKSRLLSDRFSAERPKGSFSTLEIQRTEQGDSAMYLCASSWDRGLGYTFGSGTRLTVV.

This clone came up many times. J is TRBJ2-2 and V is TRBV6-4; D perhaps matches TRBD1 (6 bases). Germline assignment: CDR1 MRHNA and CDR2 SNTAGT. The CDR3 consists of 13 residues. The V and J ends lost 6 bases and 1 base respectively, with 6 bases between them. This CDR3 is CASRQGNTGELFF. CDR3 DNA sequence: TGTGCCAGCAGACAGGGGAACACCGGGGAGCTGTTTTTT.

For the CDR3, the DNA is TGTGCCAGGGGGGGGGCTCAGGCTAACTATGGCTACACCTTC. It is translated as CARGGAQANYGYTF. This rearrangement joins TRBV6-7 to TRBJ1-2; possibly TRBD1 for D (6 bases). TRBV6-7 is labeled an ORF, and its function is uncertain. The CDR3 is made up of 14 amino acids. V gave up 9 bases and J gave up 0 bases, with 14 bases separating them.

CDR3 nucleotides: TGTGCCAGCAGCCAAGGACTAGCGGGGGTCCAGGAGGCGCAGTTCTTC. This codes for CASSQGLAGVQEAQFF. J is TRBJ2-1 and V is TRBV7-8; TRBD2 matches 13 bases. CDR1 SGHVS and CDR2 FQNEAQ come from the germline V gene. The junction had 13 bases not matched to a gene; V was cut back by 5 bases and J by 12 bases. This CDR3 has 16 residues. The full variable domain, with the rest looked up from reference TRBV7-8 and TRBJ2-1, is GAGVSQSPRYKVAKRGQDVALRCDPISGHVSLFWYQQALGQGPEFLTYFQNEAQLDKSGLPSDRFFAERPEGSVSTLKIQRTQQEDSAVYLCASSQGLAGVQEAQFFGPGTRLTVL.

The chain carries TRBV4-1 and TRBJ2-7, with 7 bases that match TRBD1. CDR1 MGHRA and CDR2 YSYEKL come from the germline V gene. Trimming cost V 1 base and J 1 base; bases outside gene matches: 7. The CDR3 is 16 amino acids. Here the CDR3 reads CASSQGTKTGSYEQYF. Written as DNA, the CDR3 is TGCGCCAGCAGCCAAGGGACAAAGACAGGGTCCTACGAGCAGTACTTC.

The rearrangement links TRBV6-5 to TRBJ1-2; unclear D gene. CDR1 and CDR2 from the germline V gene are MNHEY and SVGAGI. The V gene lost 2 bases and the J gene lost 0 bases, with 7 bases spanning the gap. The length of the CDR3 is 14 residues. The CDR3 coding sequence is TGTGCCAGCAGTTACGTGGGAGCTAACTATGGCTACACCTTC. Its protein product is CASSYVGANYGYTF.

The genes are TRBV5-1 and TRBJ1-1; D not certain. Trimming pared 7 bases from V and 3 bases from J, leaving 16 bases between. Germline V lookup: CDR1 SGHRS, CDR2 YFSETQ. The CDR3 is 14 amino acids. CDR3 coding DNA: TGCGCCAGCTCCTTCCGAGGGTCGGACACTGAAGCTTTCTTT. Translating gives CASSFRGSDTEAFF.

J is TRBJ2-1 and V is TRBV6-1; D perhaps matches TRBD2 (6 bases). Trimming stripped 8 bases from V and 4 bases from J, with 15 bases between. The CDR3 has 14 residues. Germline V gene lookup returns CDR1 MNHNS and CDR2 SASEGT. The CDR3 spells CASLSGLDYNEQFF. The CDR3 nucleotides read TGTGCCAGCCTCTCGGGACTGGATTACAATGAGCAGTTCTTC.

The chain uses TRBV7-9 and TRBJ1-4; possible D gene TRBD1, 5 bases. The CDR3 sequence is 14 residues long. Per the germline V gene, CDR1 is SEHNR and CDR2 is FQNEAQ (reference sequence). V gave up 10 bases and J gave up 8 bases, with 20 bases separating them. The CDR3 is CATLDTSQTEKLFF. DNA of the CDR3: TGTGCCACCTTGGACACCTCGCAAACGGAAAAACTGTTTTTT.

The chain has TRBV27 and TRBJ1-1; perhaps TRBD1 as D (6 bases). Looked up from germline, CDR1 is MNHEY and CDR2 is SMNVEV (reference sequence). The CDR3 loop spans 14 amino acids. V lost 2 bases and J lost 3, with 10 bases in between. This CDR3 reads CASSLGGLDTEAFF. The CDR3 nucleotides read TGTGCCAGCAGTTTAGGGGGCCTAGACACTGAAGCTTTCTTT.

This chain joins TRBV9 and TRBJ2-1, with TRBD2 as a possible D gene (6 bases). This CDR3 has 16 residues. Trimming removed 0 bases from V and 4 bases from J, with 14 bases in between. From germline, CDR1 is SGDLS and CDR2 YYNGEE. The CDR3 protein is CASSVALGGTYNEQFF. The CDR3 DNA is TGTGCCAGCAGCGTAGCCCTGGGTGGGACTTACAATGAGCAGTTCTTC.

CDR3 bases: TGTGCCAGCAGCTCCATCCGGTTTAACAGGGTGCGAGGCTACACCTTC. Its translation is CASSSIRFNRVRGYTF. The V gene is TRBV7-8, the J gene TRBJ1-2, with a weak D call TRBD1 (6 bases). The CDR3 runs 16 residues. Looked up from germline, CDR1 is SGHVS and CDR2 is FQNEAQ. Trimming left V 4 bases short and J 8 bases short, with 23 bases between.

The genes are TRBV6-5 and TRBJ1-2; 8 nucleotides match TRBD1. The CDR3 covers 13 residues. With V trimmed by 8 bases and J by 4 bases, 6 bases remained unmatched. Germline lookup yields CDR1 MNHEY and CDR2 SVGAGI. The CDR3 spells CASATDRGYGYTF. CDR3 nucleotides: TGTGCCAGCGCAACAGACAGGGGCTATGGCTACACCTTC.

The chain employs TRBV6-5 and TRBJ2-7, with D perhaps matching TRBD2 (5 bases). Germline loops: CDR1 MNHEY, CDR2 SVGAGI. Trimming removed 3 bases from V and 0 bases from J, with 12 bases in between. This CDR3 comprises 15 residues. The CDR3: CASSYFPGSSYEQYF. The DNA for the CDR3 is TGTGCCAGCAGTTATTTCCCTGGGAGCTCCTACGAGCAGTACTTC.

The chain combines TRBV27 with TRBJ2-7; the D gene is possibly TRBD1 (6 bases). V was clipped by 1 base and J by 5 bases, with 27 bases between them. The germline CDR1 and CDR2 sequences are MNHEY and SMNVEV (reference sequence). The CDR3 spans 19 residues. The CDR3 protein is CASSLFTPAYSDTGNEQYF. The CDR3 DNA follows: TGTGCCAGCAGTTTATTTACCCCAGCCTACTCCGACACAGGGAACGAGCAGTACTTC.

The genes are TRBV13 and TRBJ1-5; D possibly corresponds to TRBD1 (5 bases). Germline lookup yields CDR1 PRHDT and CDR2 FYEKMQ (reference sequence). This CDR3 has 15 residues. V lost 0 bases to trimming and J lost 5 bases, with 11 bases between them. CDR3 DNA sequence: TGTGCCAGCAGCTTAGGCCTGGAGGGGTATCAGCCCCAGCATTTT. Translated, it gives CASSLGLEGYQPQHF.

This chain uses TRBV30 with TRBJ1-2; possible D gene TRBD1, 5 bases. The CDR3 consists of 12 residues. Trimming shortened V by 4 bases and J by 6 bases, and 12 bases separated the two germline ends. Germline V lookup: CDR1 GTSNPN, CDR2 SVGIG (reference sequence). This CDR3 is CAWNQGGDGYTF. The CDR3 nucleotides are TGTGCCTGGAACCAGGGTGGAGATGGCTACACCTTC.

The J gene is TRBJ2-3, the V gene TRBV6-6; 7 bases agree with TRBD2. This CDR3 has 15 amino acids. Looked up from germline, CDR1 is MNHNY and CDR2 is SVGAGI (reference sequence). The V gene end was trimmed by 6 bases and the J gene end by 0 bases; junction bases not matched to a gene: 6. CDR3 loop: CASSSGTTSTDTQYF. As DNA, the CDR3 is TGTGCCAGCAGCTCCGGGACTACAAGCACAGATACGCAGTATTTT.

The rearrangement links TRBV7-9 to TRBJ2-5, with 7 bases fitting TRBD2. Germline CDR1 and CDR2: SEHNR and FQNEAQ (reference sequence). J lost 1 base, V lost 4 bases, and 9 bases had no gene match. The CDR3 is 16 residues long. The DNA for the CDR3 is TGTGCCAGCAGCTACGGGGGGATGGAGGCCCAAGAGACCCAGTACTTC. Protein: CASSYGGMEAQETQYF.

The chain combines TRBV4-3 with TRBJ1-2; the D is unclear. CDR1 and CDR2 (germline): LGHNA, YSLEER. This CDR3 comprises 14 residues. Trimming cost V 1 base and J 8 bases, with 14 bases left between them. The CDR3 is CASSQVTGSMGYTF. Here the CDR3 DNA reads TGCGCCAGCAGCCAAGTCACCGGGTCAATGGGCTACACCTTC.

CDR3 sequence: CASTLRGGGFQIAKNIQYF. The DNA for the CDR3 is TGTGCCAGCACCCTACGTGGGGGAGGGTTCCAAATAGCCAAAAACATTCAGTACTTC. The genes are TRBV5-6 and TRBJ2-4; 7 bases map to TRBD2. The germline CDR1 and CDR2 sequences are SGHDT and YYEEEE. The V gene end was trimmed by 6 bases and the J gene end by 0 bases; junction bases not matched to a gene: 18. This CDR3 contains 19 residues.

The chain has TRBV4-3 and TRBJ1-1; no definite D call. Trimming took 4 bases from V and 4 from J, leaving 16 bases between them. This CDR3 has 15 amino acids. The V gene's germline CDR1 is LGHNA and CDR2 YSLEER. The CDR3: CASSPVLLGSTEAFF. The CDR3 nucleotides read TGCGCCAGCAGCCCGGTTCTCCTAGGGAGCACTGAAGCTTTCTTT.